Below are 32 T cell receptor delta chains sequenced from a single sample in a study of gamma-delta chains in newborns, infants, children. TCRdb fed the reads to CATT. The data contain about 3,500 delta-chain clones, about 0.6% of them singletons. Sequenced input: blood. These receptors all stem from a child who was a newborn, infant or young child, either healthy, febrile or measles-vaccinated (not recorded which).

Comment on this clone: Being one base from a much bigger clone, this may be a read error. The V call is TRDV2, the J call TRDJ3; 11 nucleotides align to TRDD3. This CDR3 is 19 amino acids long. Germline lookup yields CDR1 GEAIGNYY and CDR2 EKD. In DNA, the CDR3 is TGTGCCTGTGACATACTGGGGGATAAAAGCTCCTGGGACACCCGACAGGTGTTTTTC. Protein product: CACDILGDKSSWDTRQVFF.

A few counts support this clone. The TCRdb protein, from a much larger clone, departs from this DNA's translation at residue 2, likely by read error; the protein shown derives from the DNA. The chain is built from TRDV2 and TRDJ3; 11 bases fit TRDD3. Germline values: CDR1 GEAIGNYY, CDR2 EKD. The CDR3 sequence is 20 residues long. As DNA, the CDR3 is TGTTCCTGTGACACCGGCTGGGGGATACACTTCTCCTGGGACACCCGACAGATGTTTTTC. As protein: CSCDTGWGIHFSWDTRQMFF.

This clone was observed a handful of times. TCRdb has a much larger clone's protein, which differs at residue 7 from the translation of this DNA, likely because of a read error; what is shown is the protein translated from the DNA. This chain links TRDV2 with TRDJ3; D is uncertain. CDR3 length: 18 amino acids. V lost 0 bases and J lost 0, with 11 bases in between. The germline V gene has CDR1 GEAIGNYY and CDR2 EKD. CDR3 nucleotide sequence: TGTGCCTGTGACACCTGGGAGTCTTCCTCCTGGGACACCCGACAGATGTTTTTC. Protein product: CACDTWESSSWDTRQMFF.

Turning to this clone: This likely stems from a read error, as it lies one base from a far larger clone. Other DNA sequences in this specimen translate into the identical CDR3. The rearrangement links TRDV2 to TRDJ2; TRDD3 agrees at 9 bases. The CDR3 contains 16 residues. The germline gives CDR1 GEAIGNYY, CDR2 EKD. V gave up 1 base and J gave up 5 bases; unmatched junction bases: 7. Here the CDR3 reads CACDTVLGDLTAQLFF. In DNA form, the CDR3 reads TGTGCCTGTGACACGGTCCTGGGGGATCTTACAGCACAACTCTTCTTT.

This clone has only a few counts. This DNA's translation differs at residue 9 from TCRdb's protein, which comes from a much larger clone; a read error is likely, and the protein shown is translated from the DNA. V is TRDV1 and J is TRDJ1; 7 bases agree with TRDD3. V shed 0 bases and J 3 bases; nucleotides not matched to a gene: 4. The CDR3 spans 15 residues. CDR1 and CDR2 from the germline V gene are TSWWSYY and QGS. DNA of the CDR3: TGTGCTCTTGGGGAACTGGGGGATGAACCCGATAAACTCATCTTT. As protein: CALGELGDEPDKLIF.

About this clone: It is likely a read error: a sequence one base away is far more abundant. The V and J genes are TRDV2 and TRDJ3; 11 nucleotides match TRDD3. CDR3 length equals 17 residues. Unmatched junction bases numbered 2, after V lost 5 bases and J lost 0 bases. Looked up from germline, CDR1 is GEAIGNYY and CDR2 is EKD. The CDR3 sequence: CACGTGGYSWDTRQMFF. In DNA form, the CDR3 reads TGTGCCTGTGGCACTGGGGGATACTCCTGGGACACCCGACAGATGTTTTTC.

This clone was detected only a few times. At residue 9, the TCRdb protein and translated DNA are inconsistent; the protein given comes from the DNA. This chain uses TRAV29/DV5 with TRDJ2, with TRDD3 identical over 8 bases. Germline CDR1 and CDR2: NSMFDY and ISSIKDK. The CDR3 contains 17 residues. In DNA, the CDR3 is TGTGCAGCGCAACTACTGGGGGCCGACTGTTTGGCAGCACAACTCTTCTTT. The encoded protein is CAAQLLGADCLAAQLFF.

Turning to this clone: TCRdb lists the protein of a much larger clone for this DNA, which differs at residue 10, so this is likely a read error; the protein given here is translated from the DNA itself. V gene TRDV2 combines with J gene TRDJ1, with D unresolved. The ends were cut back, 1 base at V and 2 bases at J, with 22 bases in the middle. Germline assignment: CDR1 GEAIGNYY and CDR2 EKD. The CDR3 has 18 amino acids. The CDR3 DNA is TGTGCCTGTGACACAGCCGACACCCGGGGCCCGGGGACCGATAAACTCATCTTT. This translates into CACDTADTRGPGTDKLIF.

For this clone: It is likely a read error: a sequence one base away is far more abundant. Within the sample, other DNA sequences also encode this same CDR3. V usage is TRDV2 and J usage is TRDJ3; D might be TRDD3 (5 bases). Germline CDR1 and CDR2: GEAIGNYY and EKD. The CDR3 totals 19 residues. CDR3 DNA: TGCGCCTGTGACACCGTGCGGGGGGTGAGCTCCTGGGACACCCGACAGATGTTTTTC. This codes for CACDTVRGVSSWDTRQMFF.

In its sample, this clone was seen a few times. A much larger clone differs by one base, so this may be a read error. The same CDR3 also results from other DNA sequences found in this sample. The V call is TRDV1, the J call TRDJ1; 12 bases are shared with TRDD3. This CDR3 is built from 15 residues. Germline V gene sequence: CDR1 TSWWSYY, CDR2 QGS. CDR3 bases: TGTGCTCTCGGGGACTGGGGGATACTGGGCGATAAACTCATCTTT. Protein product: CALGDWGILGDKLIF.

Worth noting for this clone: An end of the junction does not agree with germline; a read error may underlie this. This sample also contains other DNA sequences that code for the same CDR3. The chain employs TRDV2 and TRDJ3, with 8 bases matching TRDD3. CDR1 and CDR2 (germline): GEAIGNYY, EKD. The CDR3 has 21 amino acids. The CDR3 DNA reads as TGTGCCTGCGACACGGCGCCTACTGGGGGTGGAAACTCCCGGGACACCCGACAGATGTTTTTC. The encoded protein is CACDTAPTGGGNSRDTRQMFF.

This clone has a handful of counts. The protein in TCRdb stems from a much larger clone and differs at residue 13 from this DNA's translation, likely a read error; here the protein is translated from the DNA. The chain carries TRDV3 and TRDJ1, with D perhaps TRDD3 (5 bases). This CDR3 has 17 residues. The germline V gene encodes CDR1 TVYSNPD and CDR2 GDNSRS (reference sequence). CDR3 protein: CAPLPKFPRGFTNKLIF. CDR3 nucleotide sequence: TGTGCCCCCCTCCCTAAGTTCCCTCGGGGGTTCACCAATAAACTCATCTTT. Together with reference TRDV3 and TRDJ1, the CDR3 gives the full variable domain: CDKVTQSSPDQTVASGSEVVLLCTYDTVYSNPDLFWYRIRPDYSFQFVFYGDNSRSEGADFTQGRFSVKHILTQKAFHLVISPVRTEDSATYYCAPLPKFPRGFTNKLIFGKGTRVTVEP.

This clone was picked up a small number of times. TCRdb records a much larger clone's protein for this DNA, with a difference at residue 12 that likely arises from a read error; the protein given is the translation of the DNA. The rearrangement links TRDV2 to TRDJ2; weak D call: TRDD3 (6 bases). The germline V gene has CDR1 GEAIGNYY and CDR2 EKD. The CDR3 totals 16 residues. With 0 bases removed from V and 9 bases from J, the gap between germline ends came to 19 bases. The CDR3 coding sequence is TGTGCCTGTGACACCGCGGGGATTACTACTACAACACAACTCTTCTTT. This encodes CACDTAGITTTTQLFF.

This clone was counted between two and nine times. This likely reflects a read error, since a far larger clone is one base away. Other DNA sequences in the same sample also yield this CDR3. CDR3 residues: CACDPVLGAWDTRQMFF. The CDR3 DNA reads as TGTGCCTGCGACCCAGTACTGGGGGCCTGGGACACCCGACAGATGTTTTTC. The chain is built from TRDV2 and TRDJ3; 8 bases agree with TRDD3. With V trimmed by 7 bases and J by 2 bases, 9 bases remained unmatched. Per the germline V gene, CDR1 is GEAIGNYY and CDR2 is EKD. The CDR3 extends over 17 amino acids.

The chain combines TRDV2 with TRDJ1; 8 bases align to TRDD3. The CDR3 totals 15 residues. CDR1 and CDR2 (germline): GEAIGNYY, EKD. The ends lost 0 bases at V and 5 bases at J; junction bases unmatched: 7. The CDR3 here is CACDTGDWGPDKLIF. Written as DNA, the CDR3 is TGTGCCTGTGACACCGGCGACTGGGGGCCGGATAAACTCATCTTT.

Comments on this clone: This probably arose from a read error, given a far larger clone one base away. Other DNA sequences in this specimen translate into the identical CDR3. The chain joins TRDV2 to TRDJ2; 12 bases line up with TRDD3. The CDR3 covers 19 residues. Germline lookup yields CDR1 GEAIGNYY and CDR2 EKD. CDR3 sequence reads: CACDTFLRPWGIRKAQLFF. CDR3 nucleotides: TGCGCCTGTGACACCTTCCTACGACCCTGGGGGATACGCAAGGCACAACTCTTCTTT.

The chain links TRDV1 to TRDJ1; 7 bases agree with TRDD2. The germline gives CDR1 TSWWSYY, CDR2 QGS. Losses at the gene ends were 1 base for V and 1 base for J; bases not matched to a gene: 30. The length of the CDR3 is 24 residues. The CDR3 DNA follows: TGTGCTCTTGGGGAACGGCCTTATTGCCCCTTTCCTACGTGGACGGGGGTGGGCACCGATAAACTCATCTTT. It encodes CALGERPYCPFPTWTGVGTDKLIF.

This clone was detected a few times. The protein recorded in TCRdb matches a much larger clone and deviates from this DNA's translation at residue 5, suggesting a read error; the protein here is obtained by translating the DNA. This chain joins TRDV2 and TRDJ3; 10 bases fit TRDD3. The CDR3 loop spans 17 amino acids. V trimming: 3 bases; J trimming: 0 bases; junction bases outside the gene matches: 1. Germline CDR1 and CDR2: GEAIGNYY and EKD. CDR3 in amino acids: CACDAGGYSWDTRQMFF. The CDR3 bases are TGTGCCTGTGACGCTGGGGGATACTCCTGGGACACCCGACAGATGTTTTTC.

Sample share makes this clone large. The sample carries other DNA sequences with the same CDR3. The CDR3: CACDLLGDTLTAQLFF. CDR3 in DNA: TGTGCCTGTGACCTACTGGGGGATACTTTGACAGCACAACTCTTCTTT. The rearrangement links TRDV2 to TRDJ2; TRDD3 matches at 11 bases. Trimming took 3 bases from V and 0 from J; bases not matched to a gene: 2. Germline V gene data show CDR1 as GEAIGNYY and CDR2 as EKD. This CDR3 comprises 16 residues.

Points on this clone: TCRdb's listed protein matches a much larger clone and diverges from this DNA's translation at residue 6, likely through a read error; the protein shown comes from the DNA. This chain connects TRDV2 to TRDJ3, with a tentative D call TRDD3 (6 bases). Germline V gene data show CDR1 as GEAIGNYY and CDR2 as EKD. The CDR3 loop spans 19 amino acids. Trimming stripped 2 bases from V and 0 bases from J, with 16 bases between. This CDR3 reads CACDNRGTFSSWDTRQMFF. CDR3 coding DNA: TGTGCCTGTGACAACCGGGGGACGTTCAGCTCCTGGGACACCCGACAGATGTTTTTC.

To note about this clone: A read error likely explains why the TCRdb protein, taken from a much larger clone, differs from this DNA's translation at residue 3; the protein shown is translated from the DNA. The chain is built from TRDV2 and TRDJ3; 12 nucleotides agree with TRDD3. The CDR3 runs to 19 residues. Germline V gene lookup returns CDR1 GEAIGNYY and CDR2 EKD. Here the CDR3 DNA reads TGTGCCCGTGACACTGGGGGATACAAGAGCTCCTGGGACACCCGACAGATGTTTTTC. This sequence encodes CARDTGGYKSSWDTRQMFF.

In the case of this clone: This likely stems from a read error, as it lies one base from a far larger clone. Different DNA sequences within this sample yield the same CDR3. This sequence joins TRDV2 and TRDJ1, with 11 positions matching TRDD3. The CDR3 has 16 residues. Germline loops: CDR1 GEAIGNYY, CDR2 EKD. The CDR3 protein is CACDTMGDTYTDKLIF. CDR3 sequence (DNA): TGTGCCTGTGACACAATGGGGGATACGTACACCGACAAACTCATCTTT.

A word on this clone: A far larger clone is one base from this, pointing to a likely read error. CDR3 amino acids: CACDTMSEGYTSSWDTRQMFF. CDR3 DNA sequence: TGTGCCTGTGACACCATGTCGGAGGGATACACTAGCTCCTGGGACACCCGACAGATGTTTTTC. The chain employs TRDV2 and TRDJ3; 7 bases agree with TRDD3. Trimming removed 0 bases from V and 0 bases from J; junction bases left unmatched: 13. The germline gives CDR1 GEAIGNYY, CDR2 EKD. This CDR3 has 21 amino acids.

A word on this clone: The protein TCRdb lists belongs to a much larger clone and differs from this DNA's translation at residue 15, which points to a read error; the protein shown is made from the DNA. The chain recombines TRDV2 with TRDJ3, with TRDD3 matching 7 bases. Germline V gene data show CDR1 as GEAIGNYY and CDR2 as EKD. The CDR3 has 17 amino acids. The CDR3 here is CACDSTGDSWDTRQVFF. The CDR3 DNA follows: TGTGCCTGTGACAGTACTGGGGACTCCTGGGACACCCGACAGGTGTTTTTC.

This clone was picked up a small number of times. This likely came from a read error, as a far larger clone is one base away. This sample includes further DNA sequences coding for the same CDR3. The chain employs TRAV29/DV5 and TRDJ2; 11 bases are shared with TRDD3. Germline V gene lookup returns CDR1 NSMFDY and CDR2 ISSIKDK. The CDR3 spans 16 residues. The CDR3: CAASAGGYKLTAQLFF. As DNA, the CDR3 is TGTGCGGCAAGCGCTGGGGGATACAAGCTGACAGCACAACTCTTCTTT.

There are a few counts of this clone. A far larger clone is one nucleotide away, so this likely arose from a read error. Other nucleotide sequences from this sample produce the same CDR3. The V and J genes are TRDV2 and TRDJ2; tentatively, D is TRDD3 (5 bases). This CDR3 comprises 14 residues. V was pared by 0 bases and J by 5 bases, with 9 bases between. Germline lookup yields CDR1 GEAIGNYY and CDR2 EKD. The CDR3 sequence: CACDTWGYTAQLFF. The DNA for the CDR3 is TGTGCCTGTGACACCTGGGGTTACACAGCACAACTCTTCTTT.

In the case of this clone: The mismatch at residue 12 between this DNA's translation and the TCRdb protein of a much larger clone likely reflects a read error; the protein shown is translated from the DNA. This sequence joins TRDV2 and TRDJ1; 9 nucleotides agree with TRDD3. This CDR3 has 15 residues. Germline values: CDR1 GEAIGNYY, CDR2 EKD. The CDR3 DNA follows: TGTGCCTGTGATGCCCTACTGGGGGACACCGATAACCTCATCTTT. The encoded protein is CACDALLGDTDNLIF.

By proportion, this clone is medium-sized (0.01 to 0.1%). This chain uses TRDV1 with TRDJ1, with 8 bases that match TRDD3. This CDR3 is 15 amino acids long. V gave up 0 bases and J gave up 3 bases; unmatched junction bases: 3. CDR1 is TSWWSYY and CDR2 is QGS in the germline V gene. The CDR3 here is CALGELGDKPDKLIF. CDR3 DNA sequence: TGTGCTCTTGGGGAACTGGGGGATAAACCCGATAAACTCATCTTT.

This clone was seen more than once but under ten times. TCRdb has a much larger clone's protein, which differs at residue 5 from the translation of this DNA, likely because of a read error; what is shown is the protein translated from the DNA. The same CDR3 also results from other DNA sequences found in this sample. Written as DNA, the CDR3 is TGTGCCTGTGACGCCGGGGGATACGCGTCCTGGGACACCCGACAGATGTTTTTC. Its translation is CACDAGGYASWDTRQMFF. The chain links TRDV2 to TRDJ3, with TRDD3 matching 10 bases. The V segment lost 3 bases and the J segment 1 base; nucleotides outside the gene matches: 5. The germline CDR1 and CDR2 sequences are GEAIGNYY and EKD. This CDR3 spans 18 amino acids.

About this clone itself: TCRdb's listed protein matches a much larger clone and diverges from this DNA's translation at residue 14, likely through a read error; the protein shown comes from the DNA. The CDR3 loop is CACDTGGSPWDTRRMFF. CDR3 in DNA: TGTGCCTGTGACACCGGGGGTTCTCCCTGGGACACCCGACGGATGTTTTTC. J is TRDJ3 and V is TRDV2, with D possibly TRDD3 on 5 matching bases. CDR3 length equals 17 residues. Germline lookup yields CDR1 GEAIGNYY and CDR2 EKD.

The sample holds a few counts of this clone. A far bigger clonotype differs at one base, so this is likely a read error. Different DNA sequences within this sample yield the same CDR3. J is TRDJ3 and V is TRDV2, with TRDD3 identical over 11 bases. Germline loops: CDR1 GEAIGNYY, CDR2 EKD. The CDR3 extends over 20 amino acids. Trimming removed 0 bases from V and 2 bases from J; junction bases left unmatched: 8. The CDR3 nucleotides are TGTGCCTGTGACACCGGCTGGGGGATACAGGTCACCTGGGACACCCGACAGATGTTTTTC. Residues: CACDTGWGIQVTWDTRQMFF.

This clone has just a few counts. The protein recorded in TCRdb matches a much larger clone and deviates from this DNA's translation at residue 5, suggesting a read error; the protein here is obtained by translating the DNA. This sequence joins TRDV2 and TRDJ1, with 11 bases fitting TRDD3. The CDR3 length is 16 residues. V gave up 2 bases and J gave up 0 bases; unmatched junction bases: 4. CDR1 and CDR2 (germline): GEAIGNYY, EKD. The CDR3 here is CACDKMGDTYTDKLIF. The DNA of the CDR3 is TGTGCCTGTGACAAAATGGGGGATACGTACACCGATAAACTCATCTTT.